The source of this T cell receptor (beta chain) is a study of Graves' ophthalmopathy and Graves' hyperthyroidism (dated 2018 in TCRdb). Background for the entire study: A patient counted as having stable hyperthyroidism if there was no progression to ophthalmopathy within 18 months of follow-up. The study used signatures of the TCR beta repertoire to tell Graves' ophthalmopathy apart from Graves' hyperthyroidism and to predict which patients would progress to ophthalmopathy. In total, 135 blood samples were TCR-sequenced: 40 to 45 ophthalmopathy, roughly 80 hyperthyroidism and roughly 17 hyperthyroidism-to-ophthalmopathy patients. To explore V-J signatures that separate ophthalmopathy from hyperthyroidism, a discovery set of approximately 100 patients was enrolled, consisting of 40 to 45 with ophthalmopathy and approximately 57 with stable hyperthyroidism. An independent validation cohort comprised 18 to 20 hyperthyroidism patients and 15 to 17 patients who later progressed from hyperthyroidism to ophthalmopathy. In over 5 hyperthyroidism patients, the T-cell repertoire of thyroid tissue was compared with the T-cell repertoire of blood. Following sample collection, hyperthyroidism patients were given methimazole at a starting dose of 30 mg daily, and ophthalmopathy patients were given high-dose intravenous methylprednisolone.

Including the terminal cysteine and phenylalanine, the CDR3 comprises 15 residues. Only CDR3 DNA remains: 45 bases, in frame from the first base. V is clipped by 1 base and J by 2 bases, and the sequence between their germline boundaries is 7 bases long. The germline V gene supplies CDR1 SGHDT and CDR2 YYEEEE. This clonotype was observed at least ten times. Its cognate antigen has yet to be identified. Base qualities are not provided; no much larger clone lies one nucleotide away. Paper-wide results and their limitations: Sample size was not statistically predetermined, and group allocation was not concealed from the investigators. In validation, the model predicted ophthalmopathy progression with roughly 68% sensitivity and roughly 72% specificity; some twelve predicted patients were CT-confirmed with GO in a median of roughly 6.8 months. In cross-validation, the 13-signature model distinguished ophthalmopathy from stable hyperthyroidism with approximately 85% sensitivity and around 81% specificity, and in the test set the corresponding values were approximately 80% and 68%. Most expanded thyroid clonotypes with frequency above 0.001 were also detected in blood, suggesting blood repertoires may reflect the thyroid immune response.

The hyperthyroidism patients were 18 to 65 years old and newly diagnosed, with a disease duration of less than 2 months. Patients were excluded if they had other autoimmune diseases, uncontrolled infections, pregnancy or lactation. Clinical symptoms, serum thyroxine, TRAb, thyroid ultrasound and orbital computed tomography formed the basis of the diagnosis. Total RNA was extracted using Trizol reagent, and RNA quality was checked on an Agilent 2100 Bioanalyzer. For repertoire sequencing, the TCR beta CDR3 regions were amplified from RNA transcripts. A first-round RT-PCR used HTBI primers with the Qiagen OneStep RT-PCR kit, followed by a second-round multiplex PCR, size selection and purification. The libraries underwent paired-end sequencing with 100 bp reads on an Illumina HiSeq2000. As for how the authors treated the data: Reads were processed with SOAPnuke, discarding reads with adapters, uncalled bases, mean Phred below 15, or no exact constant-primer or identifier match. High-quality paired reads were merged with COPE v1.2.5. Unique nucleotide sequences were defined as clonotypes and aligned to IMGT TRB V, D and J references using MiTCR v1.1. The analysis was limited to V-J combinations with a frequency above 0.0001, which together covered about 99% of the repertoires. A TCR clonal expansion and chaos score per V-J combination was defined as the ratio of F50 clonal expansion to chaos observed in the TCRdist matrix. Welch's t-statistics and random forest were used to reduce features to approximately 13 V-J combinations, which were fed into a naive Bayes classifier. The Morisita-Horn index was used to measure how similar the thyroid and blood repertoires were. TCRdb's own reprocessing of the public reads used fastp at Q25 and MiXCR and kept productive beta chains. Merged by CDR3 protein, the rows form single entries marked with the most common genes and DNA. What appears here as the V and J calls and clone size reflects TCRdb's work, not the paper's. This sample has about 1.1 million distinct CDR3 sequences in its table, and about two fifths of those were observed once. The ten largest make up 11% of the sample.

Sequenced sample: peripheral blood or thyroid tissue (not recorded which). This TCR was recovered from an adult man with Graves' hyperthyroidism. The rearrangement combines TRBV5-6 with TRBJ2-6, with no confidently assigned D gene. The encoded CDR3 is CASSLFSAGANVLTF. The sequenced DNA: TGTGCCAGCAGCTTGTTCAGTGCTGGGGCCAACGTCCTGACTTTC.